The 19 T cell receptor beta chains below come from one sample, sequenced in a study of blood T cell repertoires in COVID-19. Profiled with immunoSEQ multiplex PCR; TCRdb holds only in-frame clones, not every one. The table has under 250,000 clones, approximately 90% seen once. The sample comprised peripheral blood. Receptors were obtained from a woman aged 35 to 49 with acute or convalescent COVID-19.

This rearrangement joins TRBV5-1 to TRBJ2-3, with D perhaps matching TRBD2 (6 bases). This CDR3 has 16 amino acids. With 1 base removed from V and 1 base from J, the gap between germline ends came to 13 bases. Germline V gene sequence: CDR1 SGHRS, CDR2 YFSETQ. In DNA, the CDR3 is TGCGCCAGCAGCTTGAAAGTAACGGGGGGCACAGATACGCAGTATTTT. Protein: CASSLKVTGGTDTQYF.

This clone was counted a few times. In DNA, the CDR3 is TGTGCCAGCAGCGGCGGGACAGGGCGAAATTCACCCCTCCACTTT. Translating gives CASSGGTGRNSPLHF. The genes are TRBV6-5 and TRBJ1-6; 9 bases are a match to TRBD1. Germline-derived CDR1 and CDR2 are MNHEY and SVGAGI. J was trimmed by 7 bases and V by 6 bases; bases with no gene match: 7. This CDR3 has 15 amino acids.

This chain links TRBV3-1 (or the pseudogene TRBV3-2) with TRBJ1-2; D possibly corresponds to TRBD1 (6 bases). Looked up from germline, CDR1 is LGHDT and CDR2 is YNNKEL (reference sequence). The CDR3 extends over 17 amino acids. The V end lost 4 bases, the J end lost 3 bases, and 21 bases lay between the germline ends. This CDR3 is CASSPYGPGEADYGYTF. CDR3 nucleotide sequence: TGTGCCAGCAGCCCGTACGGGCCAGGGGAAGCGGACTATGGCTACACCTTC.

This clone was detected only a few times. The chain couples TRBV6-5 to TRBJ1-3, with D hard to call. This CDR3 region has 15 residues. V lost 7 bases to trimming and J lost 0 bases, with 13 bases between them. Germline assignment: CDR1 MNHEY and CDR2 SVGAGI. CDR3 protein: CASMGSFSSGNTIYF. The CDR3 DNA is TGTGCCAGCATGGGCAGCTTCTCCTCTGGAAACACCATATATTTT.

The chain has TRBV7-9 and TRBJ2-7; D ambiguous. The CDR3 loop spans 12 amino acids. Germline V gene data show CDR1 as SEHNR and CDR2 as FQNEAQ (reference sequence). The germline V and J ends were trimmed by 6 bases and 12 bases, with 18 bases remaining between them. The chain's CDR3 is CASSADNSALYV. The CDR3 DNA reads as TGTGCCAGCAGTGCCGACAATTCCGCGCTGTACGTC.

The V and J genes are TRBV2 and TRBJ1-1; no definite D call. V lost 3 bases and J lost 5, with 10 bases in between. The V gene's germline CDR1 is SNHLY and CDR2 FYNNEI. This CDR3 comprises 13 residues. CDR3 protein: CASSEGWRTEAFF. CDR3 coding DNA: TGTGCCAGCAGTGAGGGCTGGAGGACTGAAGCTTTCTTT. Full variable domain (missing parts from reference TRBV2 and TRBJ1-1): EPEVTQTPSHQVTQMGQEVILRCVPISNHLYFYWYRQILGQKVEFLVSFYNNEISEKSEIFDDQFSVERPDGSNFTLKIRSTKLEDSAMYFCASSEGWRTEAFFGQGTRLTVV.

This clone is a singleton in its sample. The rearrangement links TRBV24-1 to TRBJ2-1; no clear D gene. Germline V gives CDR1 KGHDR, CDR2 SFDVKD. The CDR3 has 16 residues. The V end was cut by 4 bases, the J end by 6 bases, with 18 bases between. In DNA, the CDR3 is TGTGCCACCAGTGAAACCCTCACCACAGATCTCAATGAGCAGTTCTTC. It encodes CATSETLTTDLNEQFF.

This clone was recorded only once. The rearrangement links TRBV9 to TRBJ1-3, with D unresolved. V lost 0 bases and J lost 0, with 7 bases in between. The germline V gene encodes CDR1 SGDLS and CDR2 YYNGEE. The CDR3 spans 15 residues. The CDR3 protein is CASSVGAHSGNTIYF. Here the CDR3 DNA reads TGTGCCAGCAGCGTAGGGGCCCACTCTGGAAACACCATATATTTT.

This chain uses TRBV6-1 with TRBJ1-6, with no clear D. The CDR3 extends over 20 amino acids. With 0 bases removed from V and 0 bases from J, the gap between germline ends came to 18 bases. Germline values: CDR1 MNHNS, CDR2 SASEGT. Here the CDR3 DNA reads TGTGCCAGCAGTGAAGCGGGTACTAATCCCGGCAGCTCCTATAATTCACCCCTCCACTTT. It is translated as CASSEAGTNPGSSYNSPLHF.

This clone is a singleton in its sample. This chain joins TRBV5-1 and TRBJ1-2; no definite D call. Germline V lookup: CDR1 SGHRS, CDR2 YFSETQ. The CDR3 runs to 15 residues. Trimming left V 0 bases short and J 4 bases short, with 13 bases between. CDR3 DNA sequence: TGCGCCAGCAGCTTGGACAGCACCATCTTCTATGGCTACACCTTC. Its translation: CASSLDSTIFYGYTF.

This clone was seen a few times. The V call is TRBV21-1, the J call TRBJ2-7; the D call of TRBD2 is as the table states it, not checked on the DNA. TRBV21-1 is a listed pseudogene. CDR3 length: 15 residues. The CDR3 sequence is CASSQGGEGPYEQYV. In nucleotides, the CDR3 is TGTGCCAGCAGCCAAGGCGGGGAAGGCCCCTACGAGCAGTACGTC.

This clone was seen a single time. The rearrangement uses TRBV6-6 and TRBJ1-5; 10 positions agree with TRBD1. With V trimmed by 6 bases and J by 7 bases, 3 bases remained unmatched. CDR3 length equals 13 residues. Germline values: CDR1 MNHNY, CDR2 SVGAGI (reference sequence). The DNA of the CDR3 is TGTGCCAGCAGGGACAGGGGGGTCCAGCCCCAGCATTTT. Translation gives CASRDRGVQPQHF.

The CDR3 DNA sequence: TGTGCCAGCAGCTTAATCGGGATGGGGAACTATGGCTACACCTTC. Translated, it gives CASSLIGMGNYGYTF. The chain has TRBV7-2 and TRBJ1-2; no clear D. Germline V gene sequence: CDR1 SGHTA, CDR2 FQGNSA. V was cut by 2 bases and J by 2 bases, with 12 bases left in between. The length of the CDR3 is 15 residues.

This chain links TRBV5-6 with TRBJ1-1; no clear D. The CDR3 extends over 12 amino acids. The germline V gene encodes CDR1 SGHDT and CDR2 YYEEEE. Trimming pared 1 base from V and 4 bases from J, leaving 5 bases between. The CDR3: CASSLRSTEAFF. The CDR3 DNA reads as TGTGCCAGCAGCTTGCGGAGCACTGAAGCTTTCTTT.

This chain links TRBV6-5 with TRBJ2-2; TRBD1 aligns across 7 bases. V gave up 5 bases and J gave up 5 bases; unmatched junction bases: 5. Germline V gene sequence: CDR1 MNHEY, CDR2 SVGAGI. CDR3 length: 14 amino acids. The CDR3 reads CASSRQGLTGELFF. The CDR3 coding sequence is TGTGCCAGCAGTCGACAGGGTTTGACCGGGGAGCTGTTTTTT.

V gene TRBV7-8 combines with J gene TRBJ1-2; 10 nucleotides line up with TRBD1. This CDR3 has 16 residues. Germline V gene lookup returns CDR1 SGHVS and CDR2 FQNEAQ. The ends lost 3 bases at V and 4 bases at J; junction bases unmatched: 8. DNA for the CDR3: TGTGCCAGCAGCTTGCCCCGGGACAGGGGCATCTATGGCTACACCTTC. It encodes CASSLPRDRGIYGYTF. Combining the CDR3 with reference TRBV7-8 and TRBJ1-2 gives the whole variable domain GAGVSQSPRYKVAKRGQDVALRCDPISGHVSLFWYQQALGQGPEFLTYFQNEAQLDKSGLPSDRFFAERPEGSVSTLKIQRTQQEDSAVYLCASSLPRDRGIYGYTFGSGTRLTVV.

This clone was observed a single time. The rearrangement uses TRBV19 and TRBJ1-5, with D unresolved. This CDR3 comprises 13 residues. Trimming removed 4 bases from V and 1 base from J, with 5 bases in between. CDR1 is LNHDA, CDR2 SQIVND, per germline (reference sequence). The CDR3 loop is CASSSGSNQPQHF. Written as DNA, the CDR3 is TGTGCCAGTAGTAGCGGCAGCAATCAGCCCCAGCATTTT. The whole variable domain, filled in from reference TRBV19 and TRBJ1-5, reads DGGITQSPKYLFRKEGQNVTLSCEQNLNHDAMYWYRQDPGQGLRLIYYSQIVNDFQKGDIAEGYSVSREKKESFPLTVTSAQKNPTAFYLCASSSGSNQPQHFGDGTRLSIL.

This clone appeared a few times. This CDR3 is CASNPIARSGANVLTF. CDR3 DNA: TGTGCCAGCAACCCTATTGCGCGCTCTGGGGCCAACGTCCTGACTTTC. The chain joins TRBV5-4 to TRBJ2-6; D gene unclear. This CDR3 region has 16 residues. Trimming left V 6 bases short and J 0 bases short, with 13 bases between. Germline CDR1 and CDR2: SGHNT and YYREEE (reference sequence).

The CDR3 is CASRATGTGTNQPQHF. CDR3 nucleotides: TGTGCCAGCCGCGCAACCGGGACAGGGACCAATCAGCCCCAGCATTTT. The V call is TRBV2, the J call TRBJ1-5, with 9 bases identical to TRBD1. Trimming took 8 bases from V and 3 from J; bases not matched to a gene: 11. The CDR3 spans 16 residues. Germline V CDR1 and CDR2: SNHLY, FYNNEI.